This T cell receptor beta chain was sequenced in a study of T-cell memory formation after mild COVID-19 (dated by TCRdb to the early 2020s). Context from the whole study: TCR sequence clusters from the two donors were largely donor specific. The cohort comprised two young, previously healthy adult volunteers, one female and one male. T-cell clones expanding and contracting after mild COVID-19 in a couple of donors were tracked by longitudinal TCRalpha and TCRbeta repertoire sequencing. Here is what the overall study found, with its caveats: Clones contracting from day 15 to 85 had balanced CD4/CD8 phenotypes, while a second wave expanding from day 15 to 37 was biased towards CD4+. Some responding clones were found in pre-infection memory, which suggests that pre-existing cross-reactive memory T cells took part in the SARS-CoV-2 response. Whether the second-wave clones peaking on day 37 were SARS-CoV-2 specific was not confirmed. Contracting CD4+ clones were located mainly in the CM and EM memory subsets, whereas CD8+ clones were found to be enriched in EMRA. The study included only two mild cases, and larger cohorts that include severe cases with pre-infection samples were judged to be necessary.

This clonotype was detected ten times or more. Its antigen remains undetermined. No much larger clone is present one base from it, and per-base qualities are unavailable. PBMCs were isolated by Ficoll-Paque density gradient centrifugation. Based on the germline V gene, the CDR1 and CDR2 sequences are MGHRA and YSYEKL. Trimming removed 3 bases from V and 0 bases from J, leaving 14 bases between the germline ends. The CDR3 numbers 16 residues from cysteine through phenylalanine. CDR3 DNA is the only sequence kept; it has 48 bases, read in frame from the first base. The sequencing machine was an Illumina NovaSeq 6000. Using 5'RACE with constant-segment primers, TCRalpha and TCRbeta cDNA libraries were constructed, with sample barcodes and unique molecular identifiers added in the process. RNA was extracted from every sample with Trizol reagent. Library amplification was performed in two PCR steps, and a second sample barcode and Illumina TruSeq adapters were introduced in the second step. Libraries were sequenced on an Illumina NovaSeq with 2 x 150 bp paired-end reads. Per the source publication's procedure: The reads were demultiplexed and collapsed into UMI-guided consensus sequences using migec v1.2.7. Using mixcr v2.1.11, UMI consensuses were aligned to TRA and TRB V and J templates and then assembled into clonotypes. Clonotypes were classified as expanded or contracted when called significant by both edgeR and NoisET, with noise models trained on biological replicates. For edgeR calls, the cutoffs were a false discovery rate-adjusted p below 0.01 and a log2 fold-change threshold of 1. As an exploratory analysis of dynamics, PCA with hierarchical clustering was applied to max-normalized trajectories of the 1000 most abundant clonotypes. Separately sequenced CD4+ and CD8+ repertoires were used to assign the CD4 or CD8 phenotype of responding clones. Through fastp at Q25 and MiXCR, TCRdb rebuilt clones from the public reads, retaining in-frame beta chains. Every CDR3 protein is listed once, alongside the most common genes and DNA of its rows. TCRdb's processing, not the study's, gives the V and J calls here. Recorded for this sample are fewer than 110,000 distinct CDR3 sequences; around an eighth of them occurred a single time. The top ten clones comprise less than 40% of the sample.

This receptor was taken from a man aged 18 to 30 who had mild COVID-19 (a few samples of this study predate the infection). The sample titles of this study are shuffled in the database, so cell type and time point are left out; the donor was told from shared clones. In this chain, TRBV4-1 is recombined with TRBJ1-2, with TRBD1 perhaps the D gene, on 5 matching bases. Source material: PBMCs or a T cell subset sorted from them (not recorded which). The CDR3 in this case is CASSHRWDGTNYGYTF. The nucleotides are TGCGCCAGCAGCCATCGGTGGGACGGGACTAACTATGGCTACACCTTC.